The entry below gives a single T cell receptor beta chain sequence along with its context. Its specificity is not known. The culture ran for about eleven days before CD4+ T cells were isolated. Profiling relied on immunoSEQ multiplex PCR, and the TCRdb table lists in-frame clones only, not all of them. Of 70,000 to 75,000 clones listed, 70% to 80% are singletons. The data belong to a study of vaccination effects on CD4 cells after COVID-19. Per the germline V gene, CDR1 is KGHSH and CDR2 is LQKENI. This CDR3 is 15 amino acids long. V was pared by 2 bases and J by 4 bases, with 1 base of the junction left unmatched.

The V and J genes are TRBV18 and TRBJ2-1; 11 bases fit TRBD1. This specimen consisted of CD4+ T cells from PBMCs cultured without peptide, obtained before COVID-19 vaccination. The receptor comes from a human donor who received a COVID-19 vaccine. CDR3 residues: CASSPGTGGYNEQFF. CDR3 DNA: TGTGCCAGCTCACCAGGGACAGGGGGTTACAATGAGCAGTTCTTC.